The 8 T cell receptor beta chains presented below share a single source sample, sequenced in a study of cytomegalovirus exposure and HLA in healthy donors. With 60 Vbeta and 13 Jbeta primers, the PCR was carried out. Repertoires were generated with immunoSEQ multiplex PCR, while TCRdb's copy carries only in-frame clones and drops some. The table records 170,000 or so clones, over 65% of them present only once. The sequencing input was PBMCs. The receptors were sampled from a woman in her twenties or thirties in good health and CMV-seropositive.

The genes are TRBV5-1 and TRBJ2-3, with 8 bases aligning to TRBD2. Losses at the gene ends were 0 bases for V and 5 bases for J; bases not matched to a gene: 2. The CDR3 sequence is 14 residues long. Germline V gives CDR1 SGHRS, CDR2 YFSETQ. The CDR3 sequence is CASSLAGREDTQYF. CDR3 in DNA: TGCGCCAGCAGCTTGGCCGGGAGGGAAGATACGCAGTATTTT.

The V gene is TRBV6-7, the J gene TRBJ2-1; 8 nucleotides line up with TRBD2. TRBV6-7 falls under the ORF class, with uncertain function. With 1 base clipped from V and 7 bases from J, the junction kept 12 bases outside the gene matches. This CDR3 has 17 amino acids. This chain's CDR3 is CASSYWTGGPSRNEQFF. DNA for the CDR3: TGTGCCAGCAGTTACTGGACGGGAGGGCCCTCGAGGAATGAGCAGTTCTTC.

This clone showed up just a few times. This chain links TRBV6-6 with TRBJ2-7; TRBD2 matches 10 bases. This CDR3 spans 15 amino acids. J was trimmed by 3 bases and V by 4 bases; bases with no gene match: 6. The V gene's germline CDR1 is MNHNY and CDR2 SVGAGI (reference sequence). CDR3 sequence (DNA): TGTGCCAGCAGTTCCGGGACTAGCGACATCTACGAGCAGTACTTC. Translated, it gives CASSSGTSDIYEQYF.

This clone has just one count. CDR3: CASSSSGRNIQYF. The CDR3, as DNA: TGTGCCAGCAGCTCTAGCGGGAGGAACATTCAGTACTTC. V is TRBV28 and J is TRBJ2-4; 11 bases are a match to TRBD2. Germline trimming cut 6 bases from V and 7 bases from J; bases unmatched to any gene: 2. Germline loops: CDR1 MDHEN, CDR2 SYDVKM. The CDR3 extends over 13 amino acids.

This clone turned up a few times. The chain couples TRBV7-8 to TRBJ2-2; 8 bases align to TRBD2. J was trimmed by 6 bases and V by 3 bases; bases with no gene match: 3. This CDR3 region has 14 residues. Germline V gives CDR1 SGHVS, CDR2 FQNEAQ. The CDR3 DNA follows: TGTGCCAGCAGCTTGTCGGGAGGGGCCGGGGAGCTGTTTTTT. Translating it yields CASSLSGGAGELFF. Based on the CDR3 plus reference TRBV7-8 and TRBJ2-2, the full variable domain is GAGVSQSPRYKVAKRGQDVALRCDPISGHVSLFWYQQALGQGPEFLTYFQNEAQLDKSGLPSDRFFAERPEGSVSTLKIQRTQQEDSAVYLCASSLSGGAGELFFGEGSRLTVL.

The chain couples TRBV10-1 to TRBJ2-2; TRBD2 matches 12 bases. V shed 7 bases, J shed 4 bases, and the junction held 4 bases outside the gene matches. Germline lookup yields CDR1 WNHNN and CDR2 SYGVQD (reference sequence). This CDR3 comprises 15 residues. The CDR3 region is CASTEGLAGTGELFF. The CDR3 region has the DNA TGCGCCAGCACCGAGGGACTAGCGGGCACCGGGGAGCTGTTTTTT.

The J gene is TRBJ1-2, the V gene TRBV28; D may be TRBD1 (6 bases). The CDR3 is made up of 17 amino acids. V lost 6 bases, J lost 9 bases, and 29 bases lay in between. Per the germline V gene, CDR1 is MDHEN and CDR2 is SYDVKM. CDR3 sequence (DNA): TGTGCCAGCAGCCCAGTAACGTCCGGGACATTCCACCGTCGCTACACCTTC. Its translation: CASSPVTSGTFHRRYTF.

This clone was counted a single time. This chain connects TRBV7-9 to TRBJ1-5, with 7 bases that match TRBD1. The CDR3 has 14 residues. Trimming at V came to 1 base and at J to 5 bases, leaving 2 bases not matched to a gene. Germline V gene data show CDR1 as SEHNR and CDR2 as FQNEAQ (reference sequence). In DNA form, the CDR3 reads TGTGCCAGCAGCTTAGATCAGGGGGATCAGCCCCAGCATTTT. This codes for CASSLDQGDQPQHF.